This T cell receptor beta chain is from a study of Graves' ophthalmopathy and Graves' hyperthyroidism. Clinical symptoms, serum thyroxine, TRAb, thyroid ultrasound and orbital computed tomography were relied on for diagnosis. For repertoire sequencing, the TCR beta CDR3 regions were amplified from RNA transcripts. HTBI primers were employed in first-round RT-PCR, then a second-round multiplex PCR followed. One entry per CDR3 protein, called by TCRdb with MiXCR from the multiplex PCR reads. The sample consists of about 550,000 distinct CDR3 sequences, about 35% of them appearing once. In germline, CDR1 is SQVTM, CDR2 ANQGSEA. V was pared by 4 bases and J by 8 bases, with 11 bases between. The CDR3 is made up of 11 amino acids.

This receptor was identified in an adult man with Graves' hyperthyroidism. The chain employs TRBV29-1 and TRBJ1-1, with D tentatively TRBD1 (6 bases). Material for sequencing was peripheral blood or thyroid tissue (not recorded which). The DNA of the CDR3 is TGCAGCGTTGTTGGGGGGCGGGAAGCTTTCTTT. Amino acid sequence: CSVVGGREAFF.